This TCR beta chain is from a study of T cell clones after liver transplantation. Looking at the study overall: In this trial, immunosuppression withdrawal was attempted within 2 years of liver transplant.

Study conclusions and caveats: Compared with third party-reactive sequences, donor-reactive ones declined more, independent of withdrawal success. Circulating graft-donor-reactive CD4 TCRbeta sequences fell significantly post-transplant in most of the 8 subjects.

Thawed unstimulated PBMCs were FACS-sorted by CD3, CD4 and CD8 into two populations. The repertoire was sequenced with immunoSEQ multiplex PCR; TCRdb's copy has only in-frame clones and lacks some. Here the sample spans 7,500 to 10,000 clones, almost 80% being singletons. Turning to this clone: Its antigen is unknown.

V shed 5 bases and J shed 0 bases, with 7 bases lying between them. CDR1 LNHDA and CDR2 SQIVND come from the germline V gene (reference sequence). This CDR3 has 13 amino acids. V gene TRBV19 combines with J gene TRBJ1-1; D is unclear. Material: CD8+ T cells from blood, obtained at the 22-month timepoint. This clonotype was obtained from a human patient who received a liver transplant. Some T cells may have originated in the graft donor. DNA of the CDR3: TGTGCCAGTAGTCTCCGGGTGAACACTGAAGCTTTCTTT. It translates to CASSLRVNTEAFF.